Listed here are 21 T cell receptor beta chains from one sample, sequenced in a study of T cell responses to AZD1222 COVID-19 vaccine (dated by TCRdb to the early 2020s). Library construction relied on the immunoSEQ multiplex PCR assay. TCRdb provides this immuneACCESS table in a form limited to in-frame rearrangements. Some clones are lacking; in checked studies, under half of them reflect an unresolved V gene, and why the rest are absent is not known. For this sample there are 150,000 or so clones; roughly 80% appear just once. Of the sample, approximately 4% is held by the ten largest clones. The time point label for this specimen denotes: baseline before first vaccination. Read against the paper, the sample's treatment or condition label means: meningococcal conjugate vaccine given as trial control. The sequences come from peripheral blood, collected on day 0 of MenACWY control vaccination. Receptors were obtained from an adult in good health.

The chain's CDR3 is CASSKSGQGVTNEKLFF. CDR3 DNA: TGTGCCAGCAGTAAATCGGGACAGGGCGTAACTAATGAAAAACTGTTTTTT. The V and J genes are TRBV27 and TRBJ1-4, with 9 bases identical to TRBD1. CDR1 and CDR2 (germline): MNHEY, SMNVEV (reference sequence). This CDR3 contains 17 residues. The V segment lost 5 bases and the J segment 1 base; nucleotides outside the gene matches: 8.

A few counts support this clone. This rearrangement joins TRBV9 to TRBJ1-1, with a weak D call TRBD1 (6 bases). V lost 5 bases to trimming and J lost 1 base, with 18 bases between them. The CDR3 totals 16 residues. Germline values: CDR1 SGDLS, CDR2 YYNGEE. The CDR3 sequence: CASSPARGRRNTEAFF. CDR3 bases: TGTGCCAGCAGTCCTGCTCGGGGGCGCCGGAACACTGAAGCTTTCTTT. The whole variable domain, remainder taken from reference TRBV9 and TRBJ1-1, is DSGVTQTPKHLITATGQRVTLRCSPRSGDLSVYWYQQSLDQGLQFLIQYYNGEERAKGNILERFSAQQFPDLHSELNLSSLELGDSALYFCASSPARGRRNTEAFFGQGTRLTVV.

The V call is TRBV2, the J call TRBJ2-1, with D perhaps matching TRBD1 or TRBD2 (6 bases each). This CDR3 is 14 amino acids long. Trimming took off 7 bases at V and 10 bases at J, with 20 bases between the two ends. Per the germline V gene, CDR1 is SNHLY and CDR2 is FYNNEI. The chain's CDR3 is CASKTSWGHWEQFF. Written as DNA, the CDR3 is TGTGCCAGCAAAACTAGCTGGGGACACTGGGAGCAGTTCTTC.

The J gene is TRBJ1-2, the V gene TRBV25-1; D might be TRBD1 (6 bases). The length of the CDR3 is 13 residues. Deletions cut 2 bases from V and 5 bases from J, with 9 bases between. Germline CDR1 is MGHDK and CDR2 is SYGVNS. The CDR3 protein is CASSETGSYGYTF. Here the CDR3 DNA reads TGTGCCAGCAGTGAAACAGGGTCTTATGGCTACACCTTC.

The chain has TRBV18 and TRBJ2-2; 12 nucleotides agree with TRBD2. The CDR3 contains 16 residues. Trimming cost V 5 bases and J 7 bases; bases outside gene matches: 8. CDR1 and CDR2 (germline): KGHSH, LQKENI. The CDR3 protein is CASSGLAGTTNGELFF. The DNA for the CDR3 is TGTGCCAGCTCAGGACTAGCGGGAACAACTAACGGGGAGCTGTTTTTT.

This chain joins TRBV7-8 and TRBJ1-2; D ambiguous. V lost 2 bases and J lost 0, with 4 bases in between. Germline V CDR1 and CDR2: SGHVS, FQNEAQ. The CDR3 contains 13 residues. CDR3 amino acids: CASSLWANYGYTF. The CDR3 region has the DNA TGTGCCAGCAGCTTATGGGCTAACTATGGCTACACCTTC.

This rearrangement joins TRBV4-1 to TRBJ2-7; D is unclear. Germline CDR1 and CDR2: MGHRA and YSYEKL. Trimming took off 0 bases at V and 2 bases at J, with 14 bases between the two ends. The CDR3 is 16 residues long. In DNA form, the CDR3 reads TGCGCCAGCAGCCAAGAAAGAGGCGGTCCTCCCTACGAGCAGTACTTC. Its protein is CASSQERGGPPYEQYF.

The rearrangement uses TRBV5-1 and TRBJ1-6; D call uncertain. CDR3 length equals 15 residues. The V gene lost 0 bases and the J gene lost 9 bases, with 13 bases spanning the gap. Per germline, CDR1 SGHRS and CDR2 YFSETQ. CDR3: CASSLDWGGRSPLHF. The CDR3 region has the DNA TGCGCCAGCAGCTTGGATTGGGGAGGCCGTTCACCCCTCCACTTT.

The chain employs TRBV9 and TRBJ1-6; D unresolved. CDR1 and CDR2 (germline): SGDLS, YYNGEE. CDR3 length: 13 residues. Trimming left V 0 bases short and J 8 bases short, with 6 bases between. The CDR3 sequence: CASSVEVDSPLHF. DNA of the CDR3: TGTGCCAGCAGCGTAGAGGTAGATTCACCCCTCCACTTT.

J is TRBJ2-1 and V is TRBV5-6, with TRBD1 matching over 9 bases. The germline CDR1 and CDR2 sequences are SGHDT and YYEEEE. The ends lost 2 bases at V and 14 bases at J; junction bases unmatched: 8. The CDR3 loop spans 13 amino acids. Here the CDR3 reads CASSFRTGEDKFF. For the CDR3, the DNA is TGTGCCAGCAGCTTTCGGACAGGGGAGGATAAGTTCTTC.

This chain uses TRBV11-1 with TRBJ1-2; TRBD1 matches at 10 bases. Germline assignment: CDR1 SGHAT and CDR2 FQDESV (reference sequence). CDR3 length equals 15 residues. With 5 bases clipped from V and 3 bases from J, the junction kept 6 bases outside the gene matches. The CDR3 DNA follows: TGTGCCAGCAGCCCCCGGGACAGGGGCTACTATGGCTACACCTTC. Encoded protein: CASSPRDRGYYGYTF.

On this clone itself: At the DNA level, this CDR3 is encoded by other sequences in the same sample as well. The gene calls are TRBV12-3 or TRBV12-4 and TRBJ1-5; D gene unclear. The V and J ends lost 2 bases and 7 bases respectively, with 6 bases between them. CDR3 length: 12 residues. The CDR3 DNA is TGTGCCAGCAGTTTATCATCCCAGCCCCAGCATTTT. It yields the protein CASSLSSQPQHF.

The rearrangement uses TRBV30 and TRBJ2-1; D could derive from TRBD1 or TRBD2 (6 bases each). The CDR3 has 15 amino acids. Looked up from germline, CDR1 is GTSNPN and CDR2 is SVGIG (reference sequence). V lost 2 bases to trimming and J lost 5 bases, with 16 bases between them. The CDR3 spells CAWSRTGAPNNEQFF. The CDR3 DNA is TGTGCCTGGAGTAGAACGGGGGCCCCCAACAATGAGCAGTTCTTC.

CDR3 sequence: CASSLGTYSGNTIYF. The CDR3 bases are TGCGCCAGCAGCTTAGGGACATACTCTGGAAACACCATATATTTT. V and J are TRBV5-1 and TRBJ1-3; tentative D call: TRBD1 (6 bases). Germline V gene sequence: CDR1 SGHRS, CDR2 YFSETQ. V lost 2 bases, J lost 0 bases, and 9 bases lay in between. This CDR3 contains 15 residues.

This CDR3 is CASRDRGPRAFF. The CDR3 DNA follows: TGTGCCAGCAGGGACAGGGGGCCGAGAGCTTTCTTT. The rearrangement joins TRBV12-3 or TRBV12-4 to TRBJ1-1; 11 bases are shared with TRBD1. Trimming removed 6 bases from V and 10 bases from J; junction bases left unmatched: 4. The CDR3 is 12 amino acids.

J is TRBJ2-6 and V is TRBV5-4, with D perhaps being TRBD1 or TRBD2 (6 bases each). Germline CDR1 SGHNT, CDR2 YYREEE (reference sequence). The length of the CDR3 is 16 residues. The V gene lost 5 bases and the J gene lost 2 bases, with 14 bases spanning the gap. CDR3 sequence: CASSSLGGPGANVLTF. For the CDR3, the DNA is TGTGCCAGCAGTTCGCTCGGGGGCCCTGGGGCCAACGTCCTGACTTTC.

The CDR3 spells CASSPNSASTRDTSNYGYTF. CDR3 bases: TGTGCCAGCAGCCCAAATTCAGCCTCGACGCGGGACACCTCGAACTATGGCTACACCTTC. The rearrangement links TRBV21-1 to TRBJ1-2. TRBV21-1 is flagged as a pseudogene. The CDR3 sequence is 20 residues long.

The rearrangement links TRBV28 to TRBJ1-2; weak D call: TRBD1 (6 bases). This CDR3 is 12 amino acids long. Germline V CDR1 and CDR2: MDHEN, SYDVKM. Trimming shortened V by 5 bases and J by 4 bases, and 8 bases separated the two germline ends. CDR3 bases: TGTGCCAGCAGTATACAGGGCTATGGCTACACCTTC. It encodes CASSIQGYGYTF.

The chain couples TRBV6-5 to TRBJ2-7; TRBD2 might be the D (6 bases). V lost 6 bases, J lost 5 bases, and 20 bases lay in between. Per germline, CDR1 MNHEY and CDR2 SVGAGI. The length of the CDR3 is 15 residues. CDR3 loop: CASRGGSGGLDEQYV. CDR3 DNA: TGTGCCAGCAGGGGGGGTTCTGGAGGGTTGGACGAGCAGTACGTC.

V and J are TRBV7-9 and TRBJ2-3; 14 bases are a match to TRBD2. Germline V lookup: CDR1 SEHNR, CDR2 FQNEAQ (reference sequence). The CDR3 runs 15 residues. V shed 5 bases and J 5 bases; nucleotides not matched to a gene: 3. CDR3 DNA sequence: TGTGCCAGCAGCGCAGGGACTAGCGGGGGAGATACGCAGTATTTT. Translation gives CASSAGTSGGDTQYF.

The chain joins TRBV7-2 to TRBJ2-7; unclear D gene. Germline CDR1 reads SGHTA; CDR2 reads FQGNSA. The V and J ends lost 2 bases and 2 bases respectively, with 10 bases between them. The CDR3 contains 14 residues. Here the CDR3 reads CASSLIGRTYEQYF. The CDR3 bases are TGTGCCAGCAGCTTAATAGGACGGACCTACGAGCAGTACTTC.